The clone carrying this T cell receptor (beta chain) came up many times. Antigen unknown. The data were taken from a study of blood T cells in healthy people across ages. The overall study: About one barcoded TCR beta cDNA was captured per two T cells. General observations from the study: It was the long-lived donors that had more naive CD4+ cells and higher diversity than aged donors. For the donors, CMV status was unknown and possibly confounded expanded clonotype changes. Across samples, TCR beta diversity tracked strongly with naive T cell percentage.

CDR1 is SQVTM and CDR2 is ANQGSEA in the germline V gene. The CDR3 consists of 11 residues. Between the trimmed V and J ends, which lost 7 bases and 7 bases, there was a span of 11 bases. It was with a sample-barcoded 5' primer and a J-beta primer mix that a second PCR of roughly 7 to 12 cycles was run. MiXCR, applied by TCRdb to the 5' RACE reads, yields one record per CDR3 protein. The sample carries 920,000 or so distinct CDR3 sequences, 35% to 50% recorded once. This TCR was sampled from a woman aged 55-75 years in good health. Sequenced sample: blood. V gene TRBV29-1 combines with J gene TRBJ2-4; D is possibly TRBD2 (6 bases). Here the CDR3 DNA reads TGCAGCGCTGGACGGGAGAACATTCAGTACTTC. This encodes CSAGRENIQYF.